Each of the 32 T cell receptor beta chains below was sequenced from the same sample in a study of CD4+ T cells in melanoma. Repertoires were generated with immunoSEQ multiplex PCR, while TCRdb's copy carries only in-frame clones and drops some. The sample shows about 140,000 clones, around 90% of them seen only once. These receptors all stem from a human donor with melanoma.

This rearrangement joins TRBV7-3 to TRBJ2-1; 12 positions agree with TRBD2. The germline CDR1 and CDR2 sequences are SGHTA and FQGTGA. J was trimmed by 5 bases and V by 1 base; bases with no gene match: 9. This CDR3 is built from 18 residues. CDR3 nucleotide sequence: TGTGCCAGCAGCTTAAGAGGGGCTAGCGGGGGGGCCCACAATGAGCAGTTCTTC. It yields the protein CASSLRGASGGAHNEQFF.

V gene TRBV12-5 combines with J gene TRBJ1-1; D is unresolved. Between the trimmed V and J ends, which lost 1 base and 3 bases, there was a span of 6 bases. Germline CDR1 and CDR2: LGHNT and FRNRAP. The CDR3 has 13 amino acids. The CDR3 protein is CASGLGLDTEAFF. The CDR3 region has the DNA TGTGCTAGTGGTTTGGGACTGGACACTGAAGCTTTCTTT.

The chain joins TRBV6-5 to TRBJ2-7; the match to TRBD2 covers 7 bases. Germline V lookup: CDR1 MNHEY, CDR2 SVGAGI. With 5 bases clipped from V and 0 bases from J, the junction kept 7 bases outside the gene matches. The CDR3 covers 15 residues. The CDR3 protein is CASSAPGLSSYEQYF. As DNA, the CDR3 is TGTGCCAGCAGTGCACCGGGACTAAGCTCCTACGAGCAGTACTTC.

The gene calls are TRBV30 and TRBJ2-1; unclear D gene. Germline values: CDR1 GTSNPN, CDR2 SVGIG (reference sequence). V was cut by 0 bases and J by 7 bases, with 13 bases left in between. This CDR3 has 14 amino acids. The CDR3, as DNA: TGTGCCTGGAGTGTATTGGCCCTGCAGAATGAGCAGTTCTTC. Protein sequence: CAWSVLALQNEQFF. The variable domain in full, with the rest retrieved from reference TRBV30 and TRBJ2-1, is SQTIHQWPATLVQPVGSPLSLECTVEGTSNPNLYWYRQAAGRGLQLLFYSVGIGQISSEVPQNLSASRPQDRQFILSSKKLLLSDSGFYLCAWSVLALQNEQFFGPGTRLTVL.

This rearrangement joins TRBV9 to TRBJ1-2; D gene ambiguous. The germline gives CDR1 SGDLS, CDR2 YYNGEE. V gave up 0 bases and J gave up 4 bases, with 10 bases separating them. This CDR3 is 14 amino acids long. CDR3 sequence: CASSVGGGSYGYTF. As DNA, the CDR3 is TGTGCCAGCAGCGTAGGGGGAGGGTCCTATGGCTACACCTTC.

This clone was seen a single time. The DNA for the CDR3 is TGTGCCAGCAGTCAGGGGCGAACCTACTACGAGCAGTACTTC. The encoded protein is CASSQGRTYYEQYF. The chain combines TRBV6-5 with TRBJ2-7; D is perhaps TRBD1 (6 bases). The V gene's germline CDR1 is MNHEY and CDR2 SVGAGI. Trimming took off 5 bases at V and 3 bases at J, with 14 bases between the two ends. The CDR3 runs to 14 residues.

The chain carries TRBV29-1 and TRBJ1-2; D ambiguous. The CDR3 is 14 amino acids. V lost 4 bases to trimming and J lost 0 bases, with 12 bases between them. The germline V gene has CDR1 SQVTM and CDR2 ANQGSEA. CDR3 bases: TGCAGCGTTGGATTCCGGTTAGCTAACTATGGCTACACCTTC. Amino acid sequence: CSVGFRLANYGYTF.

This sequence joins TRBV9 and TRBJ2-3; 7 bases align to TRBD2. V shed 4 bases, J shed 4 bases, and the junction held 6 bases outside the gene matches. From germline, CDR1 is SGDLS and CDR2 YYNGEE. CDR3 length: 14 amino acids. CDR3 loop: CASSWAGRADTQYF. The CDR3 coding sequence is TGTGCCAGCAGCTGGGCAGGGAGGGCAGATACGCAGTATTTT.

The J gene is TRBJ1-1, the V gene TRBV29-1, with TRBD1 as a possible D gene (6 bases). The CDR3 extends over 12 amino acids. With 7 bases removed from V and 4 bases from J, the gap between germline ends came to 13 bases. CDR1 SQVTM and CDR2 ANQGSEA come from the germline V gene. CDR3 residues: CSGRGGATEAFF. Written as DNA, the CDR3 is TGCAGCGGGCGCGGGGGGGCCACTGAAGCTTTCTTT.

V gene TRBV29-1 combines with J gene TRBJ2-3; 10 nucleotides line up with TRBD2. Germline values: CDR1 SQVTM, CDR2 ANQGSEA. The CDR3 totals 14 residues. Trimming took 3 bases from V and 1 from J; bases not matched to a gene: 1. CDR3 DNA sequence: TGCAGCGTTGAGGGGACTAGCGGCACAGATACGCAGTATTTT. This translates into CSVEGTSGTDTQYF.

The rearrangement links TRBV7-3 to TRBJ2-6; D gene ambiguous. Per the germline V gene, CDR1 is SGHTA and CDR2 is FQGTGA. V gave up 6 bases and J gave up 1 base, with 10 bases separating them. The CDR3 spans 15 residues. DNA of the CDR3: TGTGCCAGCAGTCTCAGCTTGTCTGGGGCCAACGTCCTGACTTTC. Translated, it gives CASSLSLSGANVLTF.

The rearrangement uses TRBV4-1 and TRBJ1-4; D is uncertain. This CDR3 is 12 amino acids long. V was shortened by 3 bases and J by 8 bases, with 7 bases between the two germline ends. Germline loops: CDR1 MGHRA, CDR2 YSYEKL. The CDR3 nucleotides are TGCGCCAGCAGCCAGTACCCCGAAAAACTGTTTTTT. Amino acid sequence: CASSQYPEKLFF.

The chain joins TRBV2 to TRBJ2-5; D call uncertain. Per germline, CDR1 SNHLY and CDR2 FYNNEI. Deletions cut 2 bases from V and 4 bases from J, with 5 bases between. This CDR3 spans 12 amino acids. The CDR3 here is CASSEKTETQYF. The CDR3 nucleotides read TGTGCCAGCAGTGAAAAGACAGAGACCCAGTACTTC.

V gene TRBV6-5 combines with J gene TRBJ2-3; D is undetermined. The CDR3 extends over 15 amino acids. Germline values: CDR1 MNHEY, CDR2 SVGAGI. With 0 bases removed from V and 2 bases from J, the gap between germline ends came to 9 bases. Here the CDR3 reads CASSYSMGSTDTQYF. The CDR3 bases are TGTGCCAGCAGTTACTCGATGGGGTCCACAGATACGCAGTATTTT.

This clone was found once. The chain carries TRBV9 and TRBJ2-2; D might be TRBD2 (5 bases). The CDR3 has 16 amino acids. The ends were cut back, 4 bases at V and 0 bases at J, with 13 bases in the middle. Germline V gene sequence: CDR1 SGDLS, CDR2 YYNGEE. This chain's CDR3 is CASSHRGYSNTGELFF. CDR3 nucleotides: TGTGCCAGCAGCCATAGAGGGTACTCGAACACCGGGGAGCTGTTTTTT.

V and J are TRBV20-1 and TRBJ1-1; D is ambiguous. Trimming removed 0 bases at V and 10 bases at J, with 9 bases between. Looked up from germline, CDR1 is DFQATT and CDR2 is SNEGSKA (reference sequence). This CDR3 has 11 residues. The CDR3: CSARDHRGAFF. CDR3 coding DNA: TGCAGTGCTAGAGATCACCGGGGAGCTTTCTTT.

The chain recombines TRBV10-1 with TRBJ2-1, with 10 bases that match TRBD2. Germline-derived CDR1 and CDR2 are WNHNN and SYGVQD (reference sequence). CDR3 length equals 17 residues. V lost 2 bases to trimming and J lost 4 bases; unmatched junction nucleotides: 8. Here the CDR3 reads CASSEKASGGLYNEQFF. The CDR3 DNA is TGCGCCAGCAGTGAGAAGGCTAGCGGGGGACTATACAATGAGCAGTTCTTC.

The rearrangement links TRBV19 to TRBJ1-5; D uncertain. This CDR3 is built from 20 residues. Per germline, CDR1 LNHDA and CDR2 SQIVND (reference sequence). V lost 1 base and J lost 0, with 22 bases in between. CDR3 sequence reads: CASSIGTWQAQPDSNQPQHF. CDR3 DNA: TGTGCCAGTAGTATAGGTACGTGGCAGGCCCAGCCCGATAGCAATCAGCCCCAGCATTTT.

The gene calls are TRBV30 and TRBJ1-2; D might be TRBD1 (5 bases). The CDR3 spans 11 residues. Per the germline V gene, CDR1 is GTSNPN and CDR2 is SVGIG (reference sequence). V lost 0 bases and J 7 bases, leaving 6 bases between the germline ends. The CDR3 protein is CAWSVGVGYTF. For the CDR3, the DNA is TGTGCCTGGAGTGTGGGGGTTGGCTACACCTTC.

The chain links TRBV7-9 to TRBJ2-3, with TRBD2 identical over 13 bases. Per the germline V gene, CDR1 is SEHNR and CDR2 is FQNEAQ (reference sequence). The CDR3 is made up of 16 amino acids. V lost 5 bases to trimming and J lost 4 bases; unmatched junction nucleotides: 6. CDR3 coding DNA: TGTGCCAGCAGCCCCACTAGCGGGGGGGATTCAGATACGCAGTATTTT. Its translation is CASSPTSGGDSDTQYF. Based on the CDR3 plus reference TRBV7-9 and TRBJ2-3, the full variable domain is DTGVSQNPRHKITKRGQNVTFRCDPISEHNRLYWYRQTLGQGPEFLTYFQNEAQLEKSRLLSDRFSAERPKGSFSTLEIQRTEQGDSAMYLCASSPTSGGDSDTQYFGPGTRLTVL.

The rearrangement uses TRBV2 and TRBJ2-5; no reliable D call. Trimming stripped 5 bases from V and 7 bases from J, with 11 bases between. The CDR3 loop spans 12 amino acids. Germline values: CDR1 SNHLY, CDR2 FYNNEI. The CDR3 DNA reads TGTGCCAGCAGTCTCCGAACCGGGACCCAGTACTTC. It codes for CASSLRTGTQYF. The whole variable domain, filled in from reference TRBV2 and TRBJ2-5, reads EPEVTQTPSHQVTQMGQEVILRCVPISNHLYFYWYRQILGQKVEFLVSFYNNEISEKSEIFDDQFSVERPDGSNFTLKIRSTKLEDSAMYFCASSLRTGTQYFGPGTRLLVL.

This rearrangement joins TRBV5-1 to TRBJ2-5; D gene unclear. V was trimmed by 0 bases and J by 2 bases, leaving 8 bases between them. This CDR3 is 14 amino acids long. Germline CDR1 SGHRS, CDR2 YFSETQ. CDR3 nucleotides: TGCGCCAGCAGCTTGGCCGGGCCACAAGAGACCCAGTACTTC. This encodes CASSLAGPQETQYF.

The genes are TRBV19 and TRBJ1-6, with 10 nucleotides matching TRBD1. The CDR3 runs 17 residues. Losses at the gene ends were 6 bases for V and 6 bases for J; bases not matched to a gene: 11. From germline, CDR1 is LNHDA and CDR2 SQIVND (reference sequence). The CDR3 sequence is CASRAADRGFFNSPLHF. The CDR3 DNA reads TGTGCCAGTAGAGCCGCGGACAGGGGGTTTTTTAATTCACCCCTCCACTTT.

This clone was picked up one time. The J gene is TRBJ2-6, the V gene TRBV6-1; the D is unclear. Trimming took off 4 bases at V and 0 bases at J, with 4 bases between the two ends. Germline loops: CDR1 MNHNS, CDR2 SASEGT. This CDR3 region has 14 residues. CDR3 sequence reads: CASSVNSGANVLTF. In nucleotides, the CDR3 is TGTGCCAGCAGTGTTAACTCTGGGGCCAACGTCCTGACTTTC.

This rearrangement joins TRBV5-1 to TRBJ2-3; the D gene is possibly TRBD1 (6 bases). The germline gives CDR1 SGHRS, CDR2 YFSETQ. The CDR3 extends over 14 amino acids. The V end lost 4 bases, the J end lost 1 base, and 10 bases lay between the germline ends. CDR3 nucleotides: TGCGCCAGCAGCCCACAGGGAGGCACAGATACGCAGTATTTT. Amino acid sequence: CASSPQGGTDTQYF.

This chain links TRBV28 with TRBJ2-7; D not resolved. The CDR3 sequence is 12 residues long. Trimming shortened V by 6 bases and J by 1 base, and 7 bases separated the two germline ends. Per the germline V gene, CDR1 is MDHEN and CDR2 is SYDVKM. The CDR3 loop reads CASSLFSYEQYF. The CDR3 coding sequence is TGTGCCAGCAGCCTTTTTTCCTACGAGCAGTACTTC.

The chain links TRBV25-1 to TRBJ2-6; maybe TRBD1 (5 bases). The CDR3 length is 14 residues. V was trimmed by 5 bases and J by 8 bases, leaving 13 bases between them. Germline CDR1 and CDR2: MGHDK and SYGVNS. The CDR3 spells CASSPAGWTNVLTF. In DNA, the CDR3 is TGTGCCAGCAGTCCGGCAGGGTGGACCAACGTCCTGACTTTC. Full variable domain (rest looked up from reference TRBV25-1 and TRBJ2-6): EADIYQTPRYLVIGTGKKITLECSQTMGHDKMYWYQQDPGMELHLIHYSYGVNSTEKGDLSSESTVSRIRTEHFPLTLESARPSHTSQYLCASSPAGWTNVLTFGAGSRLTVL.

The rearrangement joins TRBV2 to TRBJ1-5; the match to TRBD1 covers 7 bases. The CDR3 has 12 residues. The germline V gene encodes CDR1 SNHLY and CDR2 FYNNEI. Trimming removed 7 bases from V and 7 bases from J; junction bases left unmatched: 4. The CDR3 region has the DNA TGTGCCAGCACCCGGACAGGCCAGCCCCAGCATTTT. This translates into CASTRTGQPQHF.

The chain employs TRBV5-1 and TRBJ2-7, with no clear D. Trimming shortened V by 0 bases and J by 4 bases, and 20 bases separated the two germline ends. Germline values: CDR1 SGHRS, CDR2 YFSETQ. This CDR3 has 17 amino acids. CDR3 sequence reads: CASSLGPATLESYEQYF. Here the CDR3 DNA reads TGCGCCAGCAGCTTGGGGCCGGCCACCTTGGAGTCTTACGAGCAGTACTTC.

This chain uses TRBV5-1 with TRBJ2-2, with 11 positions matching TRBD2. This CDR3 contains 15 residues. V dropped 4 bases and J dropped 4; count of bases not matched to a gene: 3. In germline, CDR1 is SGHRS, CDR2 YFSETQ. Here the CDR3 reads CASSSTSGGTGELFF. The CDR3 DNA sequence: TGCGCCAGCAGCAGTACTAGCGGGGGCACCGGGGAGCTGTTTTTT.

The chain recombines TRBV7-7 with TRBJ2-3, with 7 bases matching TRBD2. CDR3 length: 16 residues. From germline, CDR1 is SSHAT and CDR2 FNYEAQ (reference sequence). The J segment lost 2 bases and the V segment lost 1 base, leaving 6 bases of the junction unmatched. The CDR3 DNA reads TGTGCCAGCAGCTTAGGGGCCCGGGGGGACACAGATACGCAGTATTTT. Translated, it gives CASSLGARGDTDTQYF. The full variable domain, completed using reference TRBV7-7 and TRBJ2-3, is GAGVSQSPRYKVTKRGQDVTLRCDPISSHATLYWYQQALGQGPEFLTYFNYEAQPDKSGLPSDRFSAERPEGSISTLTIQRTEQRDSAMYRCASSLGARGDTDTQYFGPGTRLTVL.

The chain recombines TRBV4-1 with TRBJ1-2; D is undetermined. The CDR3 consists of 15 residues. Germline-derived CDR1 and CDR2 are MGHRA and YSYEKL. Trimming stripped 1 base from V and 6 bases from J, with 15 bases between. The CDR3, as DNA: TGCGCCAGCAGCCAAGGGGCAGCTATCTCCAATGGCTACACCTTC. As protein: CASSQGAAISNGYTF.